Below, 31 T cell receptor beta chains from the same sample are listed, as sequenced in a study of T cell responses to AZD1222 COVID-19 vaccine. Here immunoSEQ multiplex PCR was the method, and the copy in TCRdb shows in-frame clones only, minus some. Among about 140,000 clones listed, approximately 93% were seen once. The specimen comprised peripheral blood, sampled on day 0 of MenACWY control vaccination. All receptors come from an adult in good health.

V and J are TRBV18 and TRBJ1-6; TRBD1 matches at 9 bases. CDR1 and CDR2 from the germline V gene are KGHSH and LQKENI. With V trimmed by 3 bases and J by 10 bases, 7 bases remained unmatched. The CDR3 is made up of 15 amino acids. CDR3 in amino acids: CASSPGQGVGSPLHF. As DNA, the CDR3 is TGTGCCAGCTCACCGGGACAGGGAGTGGGGTCACCCCTCCACTTT.

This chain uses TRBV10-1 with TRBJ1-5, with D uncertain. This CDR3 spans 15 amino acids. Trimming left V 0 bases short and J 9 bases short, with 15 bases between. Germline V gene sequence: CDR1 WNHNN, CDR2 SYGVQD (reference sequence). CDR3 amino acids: CASSESARAPWPQHF. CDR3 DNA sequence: TGCGCCAGCAGTGAGTCGGCGAGGGCCCCTTGGCCCCAGCATTTT.

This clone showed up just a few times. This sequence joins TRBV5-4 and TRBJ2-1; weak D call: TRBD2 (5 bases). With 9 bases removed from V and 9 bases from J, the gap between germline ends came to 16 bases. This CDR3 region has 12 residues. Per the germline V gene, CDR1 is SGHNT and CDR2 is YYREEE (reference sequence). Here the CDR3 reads CAISGGNIEQFF. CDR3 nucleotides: TGTGCCATCTCTGGAGGTAACATTGAGCAGTTCTTC.

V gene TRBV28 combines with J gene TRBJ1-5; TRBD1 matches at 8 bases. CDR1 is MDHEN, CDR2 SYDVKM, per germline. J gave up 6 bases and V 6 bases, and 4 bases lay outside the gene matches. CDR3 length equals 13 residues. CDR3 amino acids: CASRDRGGQPQHF. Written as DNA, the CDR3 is TGTGCCAGCAGAGACAGGGGAGGTCAGCCCCAGCATTTT.

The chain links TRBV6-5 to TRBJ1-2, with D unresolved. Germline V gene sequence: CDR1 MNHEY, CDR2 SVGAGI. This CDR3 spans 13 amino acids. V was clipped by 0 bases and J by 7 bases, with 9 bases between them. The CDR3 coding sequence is TGTGCCAGCAGTTACTCTAGAAGCGGTGGCTACACCTTC. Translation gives CASSYSRSGGYTF.

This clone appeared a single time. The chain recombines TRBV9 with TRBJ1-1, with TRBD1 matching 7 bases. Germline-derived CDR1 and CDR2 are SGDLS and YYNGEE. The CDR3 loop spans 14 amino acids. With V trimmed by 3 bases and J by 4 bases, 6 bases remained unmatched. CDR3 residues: CASSATGVATEAFF. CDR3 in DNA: TGTGCCAGCAGCGCCACAGGGGTTGCCACTGAAGCTTTCTTT.

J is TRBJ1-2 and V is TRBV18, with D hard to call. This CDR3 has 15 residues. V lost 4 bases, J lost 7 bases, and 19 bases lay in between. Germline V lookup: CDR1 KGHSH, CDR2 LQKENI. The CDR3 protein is CASSRDLVEDGGYTF. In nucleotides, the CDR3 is TGTGCCAGCTCACGAGATTTAGTAGAAGATGGTGGCTACACCTTC. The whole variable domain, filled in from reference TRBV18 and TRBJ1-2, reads NAGVMQNPRHLVRRRGQEARLRCSPMKGHSHVYWYRQLPEEGLKFMVYLQKENIIDESGMPKERFSAEFPKEGPSILRIQQVVRGDSAAYFCASSRDLVEDGGYTFGSGTRLTVV.

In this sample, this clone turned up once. The CDR3 loop is CASSQEPPGALTSYEQYF. In DNA form, the CDR3 reads TGCGCCAGCAGCCAAGAGCCCCCGGGAGCATTGACGTCCTACGAGCAGTACTTC. The V and J genes are TRBV4-1 and TRBJ2-7; TRBD2 might be the D (6 bases). Trimming cost V 0 bases and J 1 base, with 19 bases left between them. The germline gives CDR1 MGHRA, CDR2 YSYEKL. The CDR3 runs 18 residues.

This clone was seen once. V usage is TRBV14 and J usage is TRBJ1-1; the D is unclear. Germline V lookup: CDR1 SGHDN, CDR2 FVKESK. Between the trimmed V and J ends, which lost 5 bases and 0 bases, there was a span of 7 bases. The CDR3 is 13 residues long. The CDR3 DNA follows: TGTGCCAGCAGCATGGGGATGAACACTGAAGCTTTCTTT. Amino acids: CASSMGMNTEAFF.

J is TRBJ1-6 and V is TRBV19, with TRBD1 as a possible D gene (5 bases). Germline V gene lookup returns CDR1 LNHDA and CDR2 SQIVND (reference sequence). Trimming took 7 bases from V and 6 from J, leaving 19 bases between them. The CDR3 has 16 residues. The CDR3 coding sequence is TGTGCCAGTACCCCGGGCCTAGGGGAGGGTAATTCACCCCTCCACTTT. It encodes CASTPGLGEGNSPLHF.

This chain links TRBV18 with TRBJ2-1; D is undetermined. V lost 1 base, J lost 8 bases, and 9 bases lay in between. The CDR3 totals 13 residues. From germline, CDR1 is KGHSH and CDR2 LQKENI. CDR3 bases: TGTGCCAGCTCACCACAAACGGAACATGAGCAGTTCTTC. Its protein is CASSPQTEHEQFF.

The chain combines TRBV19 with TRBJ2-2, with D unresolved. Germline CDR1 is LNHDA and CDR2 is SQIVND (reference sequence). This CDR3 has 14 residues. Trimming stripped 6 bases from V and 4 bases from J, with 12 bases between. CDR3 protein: CASSPQTTTGELFF. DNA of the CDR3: TGTGCCAGTAGCCCCCAGACGACCACCGGGGAGCTGTTTTTT.

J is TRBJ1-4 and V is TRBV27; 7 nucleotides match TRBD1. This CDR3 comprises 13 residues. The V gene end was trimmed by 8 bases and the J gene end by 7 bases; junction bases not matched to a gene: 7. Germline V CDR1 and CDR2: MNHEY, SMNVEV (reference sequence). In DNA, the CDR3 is TGTGCCAGCGGCCCAGGGGGTCCTGAAAAACTGTTTTTT. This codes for CASGPGGPEKLFF.

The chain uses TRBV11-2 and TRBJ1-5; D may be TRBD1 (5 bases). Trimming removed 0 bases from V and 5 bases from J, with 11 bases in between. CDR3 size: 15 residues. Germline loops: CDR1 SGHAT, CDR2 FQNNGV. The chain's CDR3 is CASSLDGEGYQPQHF. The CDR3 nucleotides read TGTGCCAGCAGCTTAGATGGCGAGGGGTATCAGCCCCAGCATTTT.

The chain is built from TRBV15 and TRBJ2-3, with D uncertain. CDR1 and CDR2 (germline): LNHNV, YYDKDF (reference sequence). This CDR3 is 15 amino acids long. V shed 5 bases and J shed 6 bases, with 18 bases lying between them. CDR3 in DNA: TGTGCCACCAGCTCCCTCTACCAGGTTTCGGATACGCAGTATTTT. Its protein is CATSSLYQVSDTQYF.

The CDR3 region has the DNA TGTGCCATCAGTGAAACCACAAACACTGAAGCTTTCTTT. Translating gives CAISETTNTEAFF. This rearrangement joins TRBV10-3 to TRBJ1-1, with D unresolved. The germline CDR1 and CDR2 sequences are ENHRY and SYGVKD. CDR3 length: 13 amino acids. V dropped 3 bases and J dropped 2 bases, with 7 bases sitting between them.

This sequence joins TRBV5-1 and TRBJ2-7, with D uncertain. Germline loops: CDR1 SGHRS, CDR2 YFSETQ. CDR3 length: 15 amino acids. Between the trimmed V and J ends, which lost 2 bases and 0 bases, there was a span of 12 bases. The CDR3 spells CASSFADSFSYEQYF. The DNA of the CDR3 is TGCGCCAGCAGCTTCGCCGACTCTTTCTCCTACGAGCAGTACTTC.

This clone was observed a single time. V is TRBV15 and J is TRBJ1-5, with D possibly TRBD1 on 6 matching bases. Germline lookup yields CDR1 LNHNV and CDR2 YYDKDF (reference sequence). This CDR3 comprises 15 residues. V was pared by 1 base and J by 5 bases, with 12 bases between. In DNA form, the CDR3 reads TGTGCCACCAGCAGAGTTGGGGACACAGATCAGCCCCAGCATTTT. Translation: CATSRVGDTDQPQHF.

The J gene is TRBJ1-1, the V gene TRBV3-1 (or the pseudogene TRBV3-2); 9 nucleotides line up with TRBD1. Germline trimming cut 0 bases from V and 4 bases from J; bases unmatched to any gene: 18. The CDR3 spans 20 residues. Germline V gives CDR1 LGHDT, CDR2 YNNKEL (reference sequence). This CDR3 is CASSQELSRWDRVSSTEAFF. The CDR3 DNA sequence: TGTGCCAGCAGCCAAGAACTTAGCAGATGGGACAGGGTCTCGTCCACTGAAGCTTTCTTT.

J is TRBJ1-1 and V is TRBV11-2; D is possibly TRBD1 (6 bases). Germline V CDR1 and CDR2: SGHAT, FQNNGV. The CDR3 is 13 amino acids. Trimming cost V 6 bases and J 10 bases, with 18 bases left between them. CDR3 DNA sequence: TGTGCCAGCAGTTACCATGAGGGGGTCCGAGCTTTCTTT. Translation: CASSYHEGVRAFF.

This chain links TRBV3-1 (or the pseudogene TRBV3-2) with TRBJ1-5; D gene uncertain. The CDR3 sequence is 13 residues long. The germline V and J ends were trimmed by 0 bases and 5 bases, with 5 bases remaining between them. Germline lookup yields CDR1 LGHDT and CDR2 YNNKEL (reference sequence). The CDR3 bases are TGTGCCAGCAGCCAAGAAGCCGATCAGCCCCAGCATTTT. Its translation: CASSQEADQPQHF.

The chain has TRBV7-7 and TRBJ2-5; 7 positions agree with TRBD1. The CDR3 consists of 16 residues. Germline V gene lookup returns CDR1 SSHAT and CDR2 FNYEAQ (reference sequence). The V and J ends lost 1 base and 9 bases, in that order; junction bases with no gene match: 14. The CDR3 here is CASSLDSRQGGIAQYF. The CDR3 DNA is TGTGCCAGCAGCTTAGATAGTCGACAGGGCGGTATAGCCCAGTACTTC.

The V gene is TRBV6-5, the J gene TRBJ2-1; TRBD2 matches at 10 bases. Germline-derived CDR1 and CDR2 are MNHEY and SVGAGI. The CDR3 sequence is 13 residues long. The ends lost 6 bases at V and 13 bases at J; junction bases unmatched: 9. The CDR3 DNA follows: TGTGCCAGCAGCGGACCTAGCGGGGGACTTCAGTTCTTC. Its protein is CASSGPSGGLQFF.

CDR3 loop: CASSPLGGRADLADTQYF. As DNA, the CDR3 is TGTGCCAGCTCACCGCTGGGTGGGAGGGCCGATCTCGCAGATACGCAGTATTTT. This rearrangement joins TRBV18 to TRBJ2-3; 7 bases map to TRBD2. This CDR3 region has 18 residues. V shed 3 bases, J shed 4 bases, and the junction held 16 bases outside the gene matches. Germline V gene sequence: CDR1 KGHSH, CDR2 LQKENI.

CDR3 sequence: CASSIAPVGNQPQHF. In nucleotides, the CDR3 is TGTGCCAGTAGTATAGCCCCGGTTGGCAATCAGCCCCAGCATTTT. The chain combines TRBV19 with TRBJ1-5; no clear D. V was shortened by 1 base and J by 2 bases, with 9 bases between the two germline ends. Germline V CDR1 and CDR2: LNHDA, SQIVND (reference sequence). The CDR3 runs 15 residues.

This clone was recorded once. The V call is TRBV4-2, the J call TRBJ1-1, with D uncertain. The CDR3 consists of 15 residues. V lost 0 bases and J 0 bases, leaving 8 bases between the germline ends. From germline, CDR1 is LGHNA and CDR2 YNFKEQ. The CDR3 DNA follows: TGTGCCAGCAGCCAAGAAGGAGGACTGAACACTGAAGCTTTCTTT. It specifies CASSQEGGLNTEAFF.

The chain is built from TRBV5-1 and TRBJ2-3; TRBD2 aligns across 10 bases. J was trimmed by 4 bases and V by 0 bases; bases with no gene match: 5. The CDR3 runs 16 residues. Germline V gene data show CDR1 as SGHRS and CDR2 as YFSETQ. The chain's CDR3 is CASSLVVAGGPDTQYF. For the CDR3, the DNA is TGCGCCAGCAGCTTGGTTGTAGCGGGAGGCCCAGATACGCAGTATTTT. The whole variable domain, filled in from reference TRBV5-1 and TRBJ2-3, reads KAGVTQTPRYLIKTRGQQVTLSCSPISGHRSVSWYQQTPGQGLQFLFEYFSETQRNKGNFPGRFSGRQFSNSRSEMNVSTLELGDSALYLCASSLVVAGGPDTQYFGPGTRLTVL.

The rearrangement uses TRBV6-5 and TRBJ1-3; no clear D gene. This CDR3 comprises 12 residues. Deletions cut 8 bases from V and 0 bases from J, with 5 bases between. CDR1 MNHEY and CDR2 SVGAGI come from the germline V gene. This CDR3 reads CASGRSGNTIYF. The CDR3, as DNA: TGTGCCAGCGGCCGCTCTGGAAACACCATATATTTT.

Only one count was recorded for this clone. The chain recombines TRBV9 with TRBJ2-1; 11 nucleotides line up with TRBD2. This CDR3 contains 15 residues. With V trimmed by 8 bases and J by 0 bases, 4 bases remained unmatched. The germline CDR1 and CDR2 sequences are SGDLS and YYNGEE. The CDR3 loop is CASSTSGGSYNEQFF. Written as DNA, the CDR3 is TGTGCCAGTAGCACTAGCGGGGGCTCCTACAATGAGCAGTTCTTC.

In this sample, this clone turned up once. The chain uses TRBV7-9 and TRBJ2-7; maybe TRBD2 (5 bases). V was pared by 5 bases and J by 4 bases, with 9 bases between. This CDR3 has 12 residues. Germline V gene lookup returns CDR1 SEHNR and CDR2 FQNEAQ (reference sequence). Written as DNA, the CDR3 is TGTGCCAGCAGCCATCCGGGGTACGAGCAGTACTTC. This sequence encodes CASSHPGYEQYF.

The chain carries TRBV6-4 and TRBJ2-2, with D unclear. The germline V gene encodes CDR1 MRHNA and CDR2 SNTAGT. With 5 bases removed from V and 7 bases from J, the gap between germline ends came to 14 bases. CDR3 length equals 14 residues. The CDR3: CASSPISSGGELFF. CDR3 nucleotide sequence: TGTGCCAGCAGTCCGATATCAAGTGGCGGGGAGCTGTTTTTT.